Listed here are 5 T cell receptor beta chains from one sample, sequenced in a study of OX40 agonist ivuxolimab in advanced cancers. Assay: immunoSEQ multiplex PCR; the TCRdb copy retains only in-frame clones and omits some. The sample includes about 82,000 clones, more than 80% seen only once; the top ten take around 2.5%. The sequences come from CD4+ or CD8+ T cells sorted from blood, collected in a trial of the OX40 agonist ivuxolimab. Receptor source: an adult with an advanced solid tumor such as melanoma, head and neck, liver or kidney cancer.

The genes are TRBV2 and TRBJ1-1; D might be TRBD1 (6 bases). CDR3 length: 14 amino acids. Germline lookup yields CDR1 SNHLY and CDR2 FYNNEI. Trimming shortened V by 6 bases and J by 1 base, and 12 bases separated the two germline ends. CDR3 sequence reads: CASSAEGGNTEAFF. CDR3 nucleotides: TGTGCCAGCAGCGCCGAGGGGGGGAACACTGAAGCTTTCTTT.

The chain carries TRBV2 and TRBJ1-1; 7 bases line up with TRBD1. Germline CDR1 is SNHLY and CDR2 is FYNNEI. CDR3 length: 14 residues. The trim removed 5 bases at V and 6 bases at J, leaving 9 bases unmatched. CDR3 sequence: CASSTGTRGAEAFF. CDR3 bases: TGTGCCAGCAGTACCGGGACCAGGGGGGCTGAAGCTTTCTTT.

This chain joins TRBV10-3 and TRBJ2-7; TRBD1 agrees at 9 bases. The CDR3 length is 13 residues. Germline V lookup: CDR1 ENHRY, CDR2 SYGVKD. J lost 4 bases, V lost 10 bases, and 8 bases had no gene match. The CDR3, as DNA: TGTGCCACACTGGGACAGGGTCTTTACGAGCAGTACTTC. This translates into CATLGQGLYEQYF.

J is TRBJ1-3 and V is TRBV9; D unresolved. Per the germline V gene, CDR1 is SGDLS and CDR2 is YYNGEE. There are 14 residues in the CDR3. The V and J ends lost 1 base and 1 base respectively, with 6 bases between them. CDR3 DNA sequence: TGTGCCAGCAGCGTACAGGCTTCTGGAAACACCATATATTTT. Encoded protein: CASSVQASGNTIYF.

V usage is TRBV27 and J usage is TRBJ2-5, with 11 bases that match TRBD1. The DNA matches TRBJ2-7 better at its end, which makes the J call doubtful. Germline V lookup: CDR1 MNHEY, CDR2 SMNVEV (reference sequence). The CDR3 spans 15 residues. In DNA form, the CDR3 reads TGTGCCAGCAGTTTCTCCGGGACAGGGGGCTACGAGCAGTACTTC. Protein sequence: CASSFSGTGGYEQYF.